Below, 12 T cell receptor beta chains from the same sample are listed, as sequenced in a study of blood T cell repertoires in COVID-19 (dated by TCRdb to 2020 to 2021). Library prep was done by the immunoSEQ multiplex PCR assay. This immuneACCESS table, as held by TCRdb, lists in-frame sequences with V and J called but not all clones. Of the missing ones, under half trace to an unresolved V gene in checked studies; the others have no known cause. The sample profile shows about 130,000 clones; less than 90% of them were found once. The top ten clones comprise 2% to 2.5% of the sample. Sequencing was performed on PBMCs or T cells enriched from blood (not recorded which). The receptors were gathered from a woman between 45 and 65 years old who had recovered from COVID-19.

This clone has only a few counts. The chain is built from TRBV6-5 and TRBJ1-5, with D unresolved. Germline CDR1 reads MNHEY; CDR2 reads SVGAGI. CDR3 length: 16 amino acids. Trimming took off 0 bases at V and 2 bases at J, with 11 bases between the two ends. The CDR3 nucleotides read TGTGCCAGCAGTTACTCTGGCAGCGGGGGCAATCAGCCCCAGCATTTT. Its protein product is CASSYSGSGGNQPQHF.

The V gene is TRBV4-1, the J gene TRBJ1-4; 8 bases map to TRBD1. Germline CDR1 and CDR2: MGHRA and YSYEKL. V trimming: 3 bases; J trimming: 3 bases; junction bases outside the gene matches: 0. The CDR3 has 14 amino acids. The CDR3 here is CASSQTGANEKLFF. The CDR3 DNA follows: TGCGCCAGCAGCCAGACAGGGGCTAATGAAAAACTGTTTTTT.

This chain links TRBV15 with TRBJ2-7; D is undetermined. The V gene lost 0 bases and the J gene lost 2 bases, with 5 bases spanning the gap. Germline CDR1 LNHNV, CDR2 YYDKDF (reference sequence). There are 13 residues in the CDR3. CDR3 in DNA: TGTGCCACCAGCAGAGACAGAACCTACGAGCAGTACTTC. Encoded protein: CATSRDRTYEQYF.

This chain links TRBV27 with TRBJ1-2; 10 bases map to TRBD1. CDR1 is MNHEY and CDR2 is SMNVEV in the germline V gene (reference sequence). The ends lost 3 bases at V and 7 bases at J; junction bases unmatched: 2. This CDR3 contains 13 residues. The CDR3 bases are TGTGCCAGCAGTTTCGGGGACAGGGGTGGCTACACCTTC. Encoded protein: CASSFGDRGGYTF.

The chain joins TRBV7-2 to TRBJ2-3, with D possibly TRBD2 on 5 matching bases. The CDR3 consists of 15 residues. Germline V CDR1 and CDR2: SGHTA, FQGNSA. The V end lost 4 bases, the J end lost 2 bases, and 13 bases lay between the germline ends. The CDR3 loop is CASSSVRTFTDTQYF. Written as DNA, the CDR3 is TGTGCCAGCAGCTCTGTTCGGACTTTCACAGATACGCAGTATTTT.

V gene TRBV9 combines with J gene TRBJ1-6; no firm D call. From germline, CDR1 is SGDLS and CDR2 YYNGEE. Between the trimmed V and J ends, which lost 7 bases and 7 bases, there was a span of 15 bases. The CDR3 extends over 14 amino acids. The CDR3 loop reads CASSWGGNNSPLHF. For the CDR3, the DNA is TGTGCCAGCTCTTGGGGAGGGAACAATTCACCCCTCCACTTT.

The V gene is TRBV19, the J gene TRBJ1-1, with 10 positions matching TRBD1. The germline V gene has CDR1 LNHDA and CDR2 SQIVND (reference sequence). There are 15 residues in the CDR3. Trimming cost V 4 bases and J 6 bases; bases outside gene matches: 8. CDR3 region: CASSSPDRGKAEAFF. CDR3 in DNA: TGTGCCAGTAGTAGCCCGGACAGGGGGAAGGCTGAAGCTTTCTTT.

The chain employs TRBV5-4 and TRBJ2-2; D ambiguous. Germline V gene lookup returns CDR1 SGHNT and CDR2 YYREEE (reference sequence). Trimming shortened V by 4 bases and J by 6 bases, and 13 bases separated the two germline ends. The CDR3 contains 14 residues. CDR3 residues: CASSEALPAGELFF. CDR3 nucleotide sequence: TGTGCCAGCAGCGAGGCACTCCCAGCCGGGGAGCTGTTTTTT. Full variable domain (rest looked up from reference TRBV5-4 and TRBJ2-2): ETGVTQSPTHLIKTRGQQVTLRCSSQSGHNTVSWYQQALGQGPQFIFQYYREEENGRGNFPPRFSGLQFPNYSSELNVNALELDDSALYLCASSEALPAGELFFGEGSRLTVL.

The sample holds a few counts of this clone. The chain links TRBV19 to TRBJ2-7, with D possibly being TRBD1 (7 bases). V lost 6 bases to trimming and J lost 2 bases, with 14 bases between them. The CDR3 is made up of 14 amino acids. Germline CDR1 and CDR2: LNHDA and SQIVND (reference sequence). The CDR3, as DNA: TGTGCCAGTAGGGGAACAGGGGAGGCCTACGAGCAGTACTTC. This sequence encodes CASRGTGEAYEQYF.

The chain has TRBV29-1 and TRBJ2-5, with a possible D match to TRBD2 (5 bases). The CDR3 totals 14 residues. V was cut by 0 bases and J by 5 bases, with 13 bases left in between. The germline gives CDR1 SQVTM, CDR2 ANQGSEA. The CDR3 DNA reads TGCAGCGTTGAAGACCCCGGACTGATGGAGACCCAGTACTTC. Encoded protein: CSVEDPGLMETQYF.

The chain has TRBV2 and TRBJ1-6; D not certain. Trimming left V 11 bases short and J 7 bases short, with 18 bases between. Per germline, CDR1 SNHLY and CDR2 FYNNEI. The CDR3 runs to 14 residues. CDR3: CAQLTSRRNSPLHF. In nucleotides, the CDR3 is TGTGCCCAGCTTACCTCGAGGAGGAATTCACCCCTCCACTTT.

The chain joins TRBV27 to TRBJ1-1; D is unresolved. Trimming took off 4 bases at V and 2 bases at J, with 8 bases between the two ends. The V gene's germline CDR1 is MNHEY and CDR2 SMNVEV (reference sequence). The CDR3 length is 13 residues. The CDR3 reads CASSSLYNTEAFF. For the CDR3, the DNA is TGTGCCAGCAGTTCCCTATATAACACTGAAGCTTTCTTT.